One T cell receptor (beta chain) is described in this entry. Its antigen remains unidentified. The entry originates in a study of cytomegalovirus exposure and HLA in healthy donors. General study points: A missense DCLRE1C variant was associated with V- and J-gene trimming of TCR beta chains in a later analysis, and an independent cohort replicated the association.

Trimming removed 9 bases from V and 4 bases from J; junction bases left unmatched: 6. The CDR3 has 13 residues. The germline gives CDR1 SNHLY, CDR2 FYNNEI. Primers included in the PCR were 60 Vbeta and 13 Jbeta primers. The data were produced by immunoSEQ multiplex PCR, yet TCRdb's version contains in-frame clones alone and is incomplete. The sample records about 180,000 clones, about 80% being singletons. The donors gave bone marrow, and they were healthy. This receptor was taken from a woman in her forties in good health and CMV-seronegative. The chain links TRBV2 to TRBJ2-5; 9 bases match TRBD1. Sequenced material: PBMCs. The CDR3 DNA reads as TGTGCCAGAGCCGGGACAGGGACAGAGACCCAGTACTTC. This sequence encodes CARAGTGTETQYF.